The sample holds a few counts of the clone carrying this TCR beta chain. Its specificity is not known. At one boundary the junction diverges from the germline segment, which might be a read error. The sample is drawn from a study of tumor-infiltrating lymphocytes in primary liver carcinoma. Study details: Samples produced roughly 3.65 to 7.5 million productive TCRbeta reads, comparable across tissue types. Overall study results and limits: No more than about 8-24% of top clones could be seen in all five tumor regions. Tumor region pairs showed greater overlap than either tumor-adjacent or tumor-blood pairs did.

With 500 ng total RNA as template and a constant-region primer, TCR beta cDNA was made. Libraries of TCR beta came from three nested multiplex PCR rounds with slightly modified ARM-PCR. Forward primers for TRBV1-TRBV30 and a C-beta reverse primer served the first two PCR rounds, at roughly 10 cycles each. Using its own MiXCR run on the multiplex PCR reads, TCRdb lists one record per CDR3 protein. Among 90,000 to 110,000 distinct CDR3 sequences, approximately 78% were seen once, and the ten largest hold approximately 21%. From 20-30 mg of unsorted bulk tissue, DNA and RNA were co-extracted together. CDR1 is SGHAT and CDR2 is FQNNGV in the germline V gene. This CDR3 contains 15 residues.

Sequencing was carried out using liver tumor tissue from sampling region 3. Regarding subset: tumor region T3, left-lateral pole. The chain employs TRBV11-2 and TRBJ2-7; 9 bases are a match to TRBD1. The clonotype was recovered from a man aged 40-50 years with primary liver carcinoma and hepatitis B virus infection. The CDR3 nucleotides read TGTGCCTGCTGCTTACGATGGACAGGGGAAAACGAGCAGTGCTTC. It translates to CACCLRWTGENEQCF.